This T cell receptor beta chain appears in the sequencing data of a study of blood T cell repertoires in COVID-19. As for the study in general: COVID-19 samples from acute and convalescent phases originated in the United States, Italy and Spain.

Original analysis: Reference gene primer amplification gave nucleated cell count estimates. TCRdb's copy holds only in-frame clones and misses some; the assay was immunoSEQ multiplex PCR. V, J and clone size derive from that table, while D and trimming were established from the DNA sequence. The sample has approximately 110,000 clones, roughly nine tenths seen once. Germline V lookup: CDR1 KGHSH, CDR2 LQKENI. The length of the CDR3 is 14 residues. Germline trimming cut 3 bases from V and 5 bases from J; bases unmatched to any gene: 2. The TCR originated in an elderly woman with acute or convalescent COVID-19. Sequencing used peripheral blood. The rearrangement uses TRBV18 and TRBJ1-4; 8 bases align to TRBD1. For the CDR3, the DNA is TGTGCCAGCTCACCTTGGACAGGGAATGAAAAACTGTTTTTT. Its protein is CASSPWTGNEKLFF.